This TCR beta chain was recorded in a study of OX40 agonist ivuxolimab in advanced cancers. Turning to the overall study: Ivuxolimab was an agonistic, fully human IgG2 monoclonal antibody directed against OX40 (CD134), a costimulatory receptor. Three dose-escalation patients achieved partial responses, one with hepatocellular carcinoma and two with cutaneous melanoma. Peripheral TCRbeta sequencing was intended to test whether TCR sequence diversity was altered and clonal T-cell expansion was caused by ivuxolimab. Intravenous ivuxolimab was administered to patients every 2 weeks at six dose levels: 0.01, 0.1, 0.3, 1.5, 3 and 10 mg/kg. Of the 50 to 55 patients in dose escalation, 19 had hepatocellular carcinoma, around 15 had melanoma, 9 had renal cell carcinoma and 9 had head and neck cancer. Patients were allowed to have had prior anti-PD-1, anti-PD-L1 or anti-CTLA-4 therapy, and 30% to 50% of the dose-escalation patients had previously received checkpoint inhibitors. In the dose-escalation cohort, around four fifths of patients were male, and the mean age was 60 years with a range of roughly 20 to 80. The monotherapy dose-escalation portion (N of about 57 patients) of the phase I ivuxolimab trial is reported in the paper. The study at large found these results: At doses of 0.1 to 3.0 mg/kg, clonal expansion of both CD4+ and CD8+ blood T cells was observed from baseline to week 6. After ivuxolimab, more expanded clones were found on average in CD8+ T cells than in CD4+ T cells. Low levels of normalized T-cell clonal expansion were also seen in some patients who did not respond. Which antigens the clonally expanded peripheral T cells were specific for was not determined. In the 0.1-3.0 mg/kg groups, partial responders were among the patients with the lowest normalized peripheral clonal expansion, particularly in CD8+ T cells.

For sequencing of the TCRbeta CDR3 region, genomic DNA was extracted from the sorted cells. TCRbeta CDR3 regions were sequenced using the immunoSEQ Assay. Entries here come from immuneACCESS through TCRdb and include only in-frame sequences with V and J called. Some clones fail to appear in such tables; in the studies checked, an unresolved V gene covers under half of the shortfall, and the cause of the remainder is unknown. The sample table holds approximately 80,000 clones, of which approximately 92% were seen once. The ten largest account for approximately 7.7% of the sample. With regard to this clone: It has no known antigen specificity. One base away there is no much larger clone; base qualities are not given.

Patients with a history of autoimmune disease or receiving systemic immunosuppression were excluded from the trial. Peripheral blood for TCR sequencing was collected from all dose cohorts at baseline, on cycle 4 day 1, and on cycle 7 day 1. The samples were drawn from a first-in-human, open-label, multicenter phase I dose-escalation trial of ivuxolimab. The trial enrolled adults with locally advanced or metastatic head and neck squamous cell, hepatocellular, melanoma or renal cell carcinoma. Before TCR sequencing, CD4+ and CD8+ T cells were separately sorted from peripheral blood. Including the terminal cysteine and phenylalanine, the CDR3 comprises 15 residues. Of all the DNA, just the CDR3 is kept, 45 bases in frame from base 1.

Sequenced here: CD4+ or CD8+ T cells sorted from blood, sampled in a trial of the OX40 agonist ivuxolimab. The chain is assembled from TRBV21-1 and TRBJ2-1; TRBD2, as called in the table, went unchecked against the DNA. TRBV21-1 is shown as a pseudogene. This clonotype was obtained from an adult with an advanced solid tumor such as melanoma, head and neck, liver or kidney cancer. The nucleotide sequence is given as TGTGCCAGCACCTCAGAGGGCGGGAGGTACAATGAGCAGTTCTTC. This encodes CASTSEGGRYNEQFF.